This TCR beta chain is from a study of T cells in Graves' hyperthyroidism and ophthalmopathy. There were TCR beta CDR3 regions amplified from RNA transcripts. Primed by the HTBI set, a first-round RT-PCR was run on the TCR CDR3. One entry per CDR3 protein, called by TCRdb with MiXCR from the multiplex PCR reads. Seen here are about 710,000 distinct CDR3 sequences, roughly 15% observed once, and the top ten hold about 8.4%. A word on this clonotype: What it recognizes is unknown.

The study defined stable Graves' hyperthyroidism as no ophthalmopathy progression within 18 months. Patients between 18 and 65 years old had hyperthyroidism, newly diagnosed and lasting under 2 months. PBMCs were derived from under 13 ml fresh peripheral blood. General study results and limits: Most thyroid clonotypes that were expanded above 0.001 also turned up in blood.

The CDR3 totals 15 residues. Trimming removed 2 bases from V and 3 bases from J; junction bases left unmatched: 8. Germline CDR1 SGHTS, CDR2 YDEGEE. The receptor was isolated from a man between 18 and 35 years old with Graves' hyperthyroidism. Sequencing was carried out using blood. The chain recombines TRBV5-8 with TRBJ2-7; 7 bases fit TRBD1. CDR3 sequence reads: CASSFPGQKNYEQYF. Here the CDR3 DNA reads TGTGCCAGCAGCTTCCCGGGACAGAAGAACTACGAGCAGTACTTC. The full variable domain, rest sourced from reference TRBV5-8 and TRBJ2-7, is EAGVTQSPTHLIKTRGQQATLRCSPISGHTSVYWYQQALGLGLQFLLWYDEGEERNRGNFPPRFSGRQFPNYSSELNVNALELEDSALYLCASSFPGQKNYEQYFGPGTRLTVT.